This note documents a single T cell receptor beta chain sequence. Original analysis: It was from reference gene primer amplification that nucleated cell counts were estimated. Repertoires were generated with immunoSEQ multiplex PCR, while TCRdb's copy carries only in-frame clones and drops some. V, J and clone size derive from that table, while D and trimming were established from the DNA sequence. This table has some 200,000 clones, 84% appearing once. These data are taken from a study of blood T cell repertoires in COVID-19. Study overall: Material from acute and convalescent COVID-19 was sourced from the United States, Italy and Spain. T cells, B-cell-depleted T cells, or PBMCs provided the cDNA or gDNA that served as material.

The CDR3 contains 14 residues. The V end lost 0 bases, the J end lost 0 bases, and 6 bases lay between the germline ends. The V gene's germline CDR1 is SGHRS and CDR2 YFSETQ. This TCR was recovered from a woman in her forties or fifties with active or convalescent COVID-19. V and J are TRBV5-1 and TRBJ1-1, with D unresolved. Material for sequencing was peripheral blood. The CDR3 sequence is CASSLERMNTEAFF. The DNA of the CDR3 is TGCGCCAGCAGCTTGGAGCGCATGAACACTGAAGCTTTCTTT.